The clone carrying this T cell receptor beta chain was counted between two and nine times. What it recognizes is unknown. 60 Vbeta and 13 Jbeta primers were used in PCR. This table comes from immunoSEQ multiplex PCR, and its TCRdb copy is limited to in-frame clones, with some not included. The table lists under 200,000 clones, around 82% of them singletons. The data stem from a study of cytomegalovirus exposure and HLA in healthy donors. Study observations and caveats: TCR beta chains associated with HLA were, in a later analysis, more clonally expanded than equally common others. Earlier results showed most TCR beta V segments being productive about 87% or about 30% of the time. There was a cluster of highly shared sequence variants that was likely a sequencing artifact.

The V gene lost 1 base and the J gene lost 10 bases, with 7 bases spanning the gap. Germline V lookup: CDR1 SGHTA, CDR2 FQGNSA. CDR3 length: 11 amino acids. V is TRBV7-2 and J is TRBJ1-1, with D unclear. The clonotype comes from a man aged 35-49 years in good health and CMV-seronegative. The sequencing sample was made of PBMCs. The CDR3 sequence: CASSLGWAAFF. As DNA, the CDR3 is TGTGCCAGCAGCTTAGGATGGGCAGCTTTCTTT.